The 23 T cell receptor beta chains presented below share a single source sample, sequenced in a study of regulatory T cells in long-lasting Graves disease. Arm-PCR with iRepertoire HTBI primers amplified the CDR3 regions for these TCR beta libraries. TCRdb called the multiplex PCR reads again in MiXCR, with one record for every CDR3 protein. The top ten hold approximately 19% of the sample, which has a few hundred thousand distinct CDR3 sequences, approximately 15% seen once. Time point denoted: newly diagnosed GD, antithyroid drugs for less than 3 months. PBMC-derived RNA was used for the TCR library. These same data were also listed under a study on T cells in Graves' hyperthyroidism and ophthalmopathy.

Sequencing used peripheral blood mononuclear cells (PBMCs), obtained at new diagnosis, from a patient treated with antithyroid drugs. The receptors shown here come from a woman aged 50 to 60 with Graves disease.

Regarding this clonotype: This may stem from a read error, because a much larger clone lies one nucleotide away. This chain connects TRBV6-4 to TRBJ2-7, with D perhaps TRBD2 (6 bases). Trimming cost V 7 bases and J 3 bases, with 19 bases left between them. The V gene's germline CDR1 is MRHNA and CDR2 SNTAGT. The CDR3 is 15 amino acids. CDR3 loop: CASKIRLANVYEQYF. CDR3 DNA sequence: TGTGCCAGCAAAATTCGGCTAGCGAATGTCTACGAGCAGTACTTC.

A few counts support this clonotype. The chain couples TRBV7-9 to TRBJ2-7, with 9 bases matching TRBD2. The V segment lost 5 bases and the J segment 3 bases; nucleotides outside the gene matches: 8. Germline V gene data show CDR1 as SEHNR and CDR2 as FQNEAQ (reference sequence). The CDR3 extends over 15 amino acids. The CDR3 bases are TGTGCCAGCAGCCGAGAAGCGGGAGGAAACTACGAGCAGTACTTC. Protein product: CASSREAGGNYEQYF.

This clonotype was counted many times. The V call is TRBV7-2, the J call TRBJ2-1, with 10 bases lining up with TRBD2. J was trimmed by 6 bases and V by 7 bases; bases with no gene match: 6. The length of the CDR3 is 14 residues. Germline V gene lookup returns CDR1 SGHTA and CDR2 FQGNSA. CDR3 sequence (DNA): TGTGCCAGCAAAACTAGCGGGATTTTCAATGAGCAGTTCTTC. Its translation is CASKTSGIFNEQFF.

This clonotype was found many times. The chain has TRBV28 and TRBJ1-1, with TRBD1 matching over 7 bases. The J segment lost 0 bases and the V segment lost 5 bases, leaving 3 bases of the junction unmatched. CDR1 and CDR2 from the germline V gene are MDHEN and SYDVKM. CDR3 length: 14 amino acids. The CDR3 bases are TGTGCCAGCAGTCCCAGGGGGGTGAACACTGAAGCTTTCTTT. Protein sequence: CASSPRGVNTEAFF.

This clonotype occurred many times. V is TRBV11-2 and J is TRBJ2-3, with D tentatively TRBD2 (5 bases). CDR3 length equals 16 residues. Trimming removed 2 bases at V and 3 bases at J, with 15 bases between. CDR1 and CDR2 from the germline V gene are SGHAT and FQNNGV. CDR3 protein: CASSLIRKRLTDTQYF. DNA of the CDR3: TGTGCCAGCAGCTTAATACGGAAGCGGTTAACAGATACGCAGTATTTT.

This clonotype was recorded at least ten times. The chain carries TRBV2 and TRBJ2-5; D is unresolved. V was cut by 5 bases and J by 2 bases, with 9 bases left in between. The CDR3 extends over 13 amino acids. The germline V gene encodes CDR1 SNHLY and CDR2 FYNNEI. The CDR3 DNA reads as TGTGCCAGCAGTATACAGAATCAAGAGACCCAGTACTTC. Amino acid sequence: CASSIQNQETQYF. Full variable domain (missing parts from reference TRBV2 and TRBJ2-5): EPEVTQTPSHQVTQMGQEVILRCVPISNHLYFYWYRQILGQKVEFLVSFYNNEISEKSEIFDDQFSVERPDGSNFTLKIRSTKLEDSAMYFCASSIQNQETQYFGPGTRLLVL.

This clonotype was detected a few times. This rearrangement joins TRBV5-4 to TRBJ1-2, with 9 nucleotides matching TRBD1. The CDR3 extends over 12 amino acids. V gave up 6 bases and J gave up 8 bases; unmatched junction bases: 5. CDR1 SGHNT and CDR2 YYREEE come from the germline V gene (reference sequence). CDR3 DNA: TGTGCCAGCATGGGGACAGGGCGAGGCTACACCTTC. Protein sequence: CASMGTGRGYTF.

This clonotype was recorded many times. The chain has TRBV3-1 and TRBJ2-5; D is unresolved. The CDR3 is made up of 14 amino acids. Trimming took 0 bases from V and 5 from J, leaving 10 bases between them. CDR1 LGHDT and CDR2 YNNKEL come from the germline V gene (reference sequence). CDR3 amino acids: CASSQDQVAETQYF. The CDR3 region has the DNA TGTGCCAGCAGCCAAGACCAGGTTGCGGAGACCCAGTACTTC.

This clonotype was found many times. V usage is TRBV2 and J usage is TRBJ1-4; the D is unclear. The V end lost 6 bases, the J end lost 6 bases, and 8 bases lay between the germline ends. CDR1 is SNHLY and CDR2 is FYNNEI in the germline V gene. CDR3 length equals 12 residues. The CDR3 spells CASRGVDEKLFF. The DNA for the CDR3 is TGTGCCAGCAGGGGTGTGGATGAAAAACTGTTTTTT. The whole variable domain, filled in from reference TRBV2 and TRBJ1-4, reads EPEVTQTPSHQVTQMGQEVILRCVPISNHLYFYWYRQILGQKVEFLVSFYNNEISEKSEIFDDQFSVERPDGSNFTLKIRSTKLEDSAMYFCASRGVDEKLFFGSGTQLSVL.

This clonotype was counted many times. V and J are TRBV4-2 and TRBJ2-1; 9 bases map to TRBD2. CDR3 length: 16 amino acids. The V and J ends lost 0 bases and 7 bases, in that order; junction bases with no gene match: 7. CDR1 LGHNA and CDR2 YNFKEQ come from the germline V gene. The CDR3: CASSQDVAGEGNEQFF. DNA for the CDR3: TGTGCCAGCAGCCAAGATGTAGCGGGAGAGGGAAATGAGCAGTTCTTC.

The chain combines TRBV12-3 or TRBV12-4 with TRBJ2-7; tentative D call: TRBD2 (6 bases). This CDR3 spans 14 amino acids. V lost 3 bases, J lost 3 bases, and 12 bases lay in between. This chain's CDR3 is CASSFTSRNYEQYF. The CDR3 DNA reads TGTGCCAGCAGTTTTACTAGCAGGAACTACGAGCAGTACTTC.

The chain is built from TRBV3-1 and TRBJ2-7; TRBD1 matches 8 bases. The CDR3 spans 13 residues. Germline-derived CDR1 and CDR2 are LGHDT and YNNKEL (reference sequence). After removal of 4 bases from V and 7 bases from J, the junction contained 6 bases not matched to a gene. The CDR3 here is CASSRQGSREQYF. The DNA for the CDR3 is TGTGCCAGCAGCCGACAGGGGTCTCGGGAGCAGTACTTC.

A word on this clonotype: A far larger clone is just one base off, so this is likely a read error. The chain employs TRBV7-9 and TRBJ2-7; D perhaps matches TRBD2 (5 bases). CDR1 and CDR2 from the germline V gene are SEHNR and FQNEAQ (reference sequence). V shed 2 bases and J shed 1 base, with 6 bases lying between them. The CDR3 has 13 amino acids. The DNA of the CDR3 is TGTGCCAGCAGCTTAAGGAGGTCCTACGAGCAGTACTTC. Translation gives CASSLRRSYEQYF.

Many counts were recorded for this clonotype. The genes are TRBV5-5 and TRBJ2-1; tentatively, D is TRBD2 (6 bases). Looked up from germline, CDR1 is SGHKS and CDR2 is YYEKEE (reference sequence). The ends were cut back, 4 bases at V and 9 bases at J, with 17 bases in the middle. This CDR3 has 14 residues. The CDR3 DNA is TGTGCCAGCAGCCTAGCGAGGTCGGAGGGTGAGCAGTTCTTC. As protein: CASSLARSEGEQFF.

The chain recombines TRBV11-2 with TRBJ2-7; D is perhaps TRBD1 or TRBD2 (6 bases each). V lost 4 bases and J 3 bases, leaving 10 bases between the germline ends. In germline, CDR1 is SGHAT, CDR2 FQNNGV. The CDR3 consists of 13 residues. The CDR3 coding sequence is TGTGCCAGCAGCTCCGGGGGCCACTACGAGCAGTACTTC. This encodes CASSSGGHYEQYF.

This clonotype was seen at least ten times. This chain joins TRBV28 and TRBJ2-7; TRBD1 aligns across 11 bases. The CDR3 spans 14 residues. The germline CDR1 and CDR2 sequences are MDHEN and SYDVKM. J lost 6 bases, V lost 6 bases, and 7 bases had no gene match. DNA of the CDR3: TGTGCCAGCAGGTCCGGGACAGGGGGATTCGAGCAGTACTTC. It translates to CASRSGTGGFEQYF.

In its sample, this clonotype was seen a few times. This chain joins TRBV20-1 and TRBJ2-1, with 10 positions matching TRBD1. The CDR3 extends over 14 amino acids. CDR1 is DFQATT and CDR2 is SNEGSKA in the germline V gene (reference sequence). The V gene end was trimmed by 1 base and the J gene end by 8 bases; junction bases not matched to a gene: 5. CDR3 DNA: TGCAGTGCTAGAGGGGACAGGGGAAGCGATGAGCAGTTCTTC. Its protein is CSARGDRGSDEQFF.

This clonotype was recorded a few times. This chain joins TRBV24-1 and TRBJ2-1; D might be TRBD2 (5 bases). V lost 8 bases to trimming and J lost 7 bases, with 8 bases between them. From germline, CDR1 is KGHDR and CDR2 SFDVKD. This CDR3 is built from 11 residues. The chain's CDR3 is CATNRGNEQFF. The CDR3 DNA sequence: TGTGCCACCAACAGAGGGAATGAGCAGTTCTTC.

This clonotype was picked up a small number of times. V and J are TRBV5-1 and TRBJ1-5, with a weak D call TRBD1 (6 bases). The CDR3 is made up of 15 amino acids. Per germline, CDR1 SGHRS and CDR2 YFSETQ. V dropped 0 bases and J dropped 2 bases, with 9 bases sitting between them. The CDR3 loop is CASSLEAGGNQPQHF. The CDR3 DNA sequence: TGCGCCAGCAGCTTGGAGGCAGGGGGCAATCAGCCCCAGCATTTT.

This clonotype was seen repeatedly, ten times or more. The chain carries TRBV20-1 and TRBJ2-7, with TRBD1 matching 9 bases. Germline V gene data show CDR1 as DFQATT and CDR2 as SNEGSKA (reference sequence). CDR3 length: 14 residues. The V gene end was trimmed by 5 bases and the J gene end by 3 bases; junction bases not matched to a gene: 8. CDR3 loop: CSAVRTGGVYEQYF. The CDR3 coding sequence is TGCAGTGCTGTACGCACAGGGGGCGTCTACGAGCAGTACTTC.

This clonotype was seen ten or more times. The V and J genes are TRBV6-2 or TRBV6-3 and TRBJ2-7, with TRBD2 matching 11 bases. V lost 5 bases to trimming and J lost 5 bases; unmatched junction nucleotides: 20. Germline-derived CDR1 and CDR2 are MNHEY and SVGEGT. CDR3 length: 19 residues. CDR3 in DNA: TGTGCCAGCAGTACCCGAGGCGACAGACGACTAGCGGGAAGGAACGAGCAGTACTTC. Protein product: CASSTRGDRRLAGRNEQYF.

This chain uses TRBV19 with TRBJ2-2; 12 bases map to TRBD1. V dropped 2 bases and J dropped 2; count of bases not matched to a gene: 12. Germline lookup yields CDR1 LNHDA and CDR2 SQIVND (reference sequence). CDR3 size: 20 residues. This chain's CDR3 is CASSILPTGTGGLNTGELFF. CDR3 sequence (DNA): TGTGCCAGTAGTATACTCCCAACAGGGACAGGGGGCCTCAACACCGGGGAGCTGTTTTTT.

Notes on this clonotype: With a much larger clone just one base away, this may be a read error. The CDR3 carries no conserved terminal phenylalanine or tryptophan, so it likely arises from a read error. This chain links TRBV28 with TRBJ2-3; tentatively, D is TRBD1 or TRBD2 (5 bases each). The CDR3 has 15 amino acids. Germline V gives CDR1 MDHEN, CDR2 SYDVKM. The V and J ends lost 3 bases and 1 base respectively, with 11 bases between them. The CDR3 spells CASSFLRDGTDTQYL. The CDR3 nucleotides are TGTGCCAGCAGTTTTCTCCGGGACGGCACAGATACGCAGTATCTT.